This T cell receptor beta chain was captured in a study of control samples from healthy donors and cancer patients. Some clones are missing from TCRdb's copy, which holds only in-frame ones; the method was immunoSEQ multiplex PCR. Among approximately 110,000 clones listed, roughly 91% were seen once. CDR3 length equals 13 residues. The germline V gene encodes CDR1 KGHSH and CDR2 LQKENI. The germline V and J ends were trimmed by 1 base and 4 bases, with 8 bases remaining between them. Sequenced sample: blood. The chain combines TRBV18 with TRBJ2-7; D is ambiguous. The sequence was obtained from a woman between 50 and 59 years old in good health. CDR3 sequence reads: CASSPLREYEQYV. CDR3 sequence (DNA): TGTGCCAGCTCACCACTCAGAGAGTACGAGCAGTACGTC.